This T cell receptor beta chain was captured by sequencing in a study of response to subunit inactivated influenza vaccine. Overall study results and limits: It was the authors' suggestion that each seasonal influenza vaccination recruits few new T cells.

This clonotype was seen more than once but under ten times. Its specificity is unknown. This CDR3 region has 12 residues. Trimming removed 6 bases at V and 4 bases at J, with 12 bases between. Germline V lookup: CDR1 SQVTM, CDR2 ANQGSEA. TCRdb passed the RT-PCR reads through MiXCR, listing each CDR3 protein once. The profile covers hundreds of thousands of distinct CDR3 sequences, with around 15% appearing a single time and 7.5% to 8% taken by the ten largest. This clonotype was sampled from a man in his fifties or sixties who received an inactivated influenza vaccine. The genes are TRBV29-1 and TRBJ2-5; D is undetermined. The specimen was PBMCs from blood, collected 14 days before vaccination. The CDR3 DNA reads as TGCAGCGTCCCTCTCCCCCCAGAGACCCAGTACTTC. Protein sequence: CSVPLPPETQYF.